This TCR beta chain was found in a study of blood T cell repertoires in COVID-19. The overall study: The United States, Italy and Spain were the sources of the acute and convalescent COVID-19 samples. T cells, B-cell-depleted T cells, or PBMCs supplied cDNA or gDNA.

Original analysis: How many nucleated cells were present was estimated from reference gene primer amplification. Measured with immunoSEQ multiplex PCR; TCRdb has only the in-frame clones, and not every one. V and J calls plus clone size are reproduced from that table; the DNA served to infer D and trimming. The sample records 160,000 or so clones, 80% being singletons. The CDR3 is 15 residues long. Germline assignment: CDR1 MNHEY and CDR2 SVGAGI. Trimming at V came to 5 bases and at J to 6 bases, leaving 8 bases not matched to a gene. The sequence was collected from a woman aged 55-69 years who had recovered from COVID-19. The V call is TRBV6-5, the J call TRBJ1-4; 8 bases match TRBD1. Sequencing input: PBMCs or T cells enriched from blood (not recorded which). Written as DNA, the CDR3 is TGTGCCAGCAGTCTGGTGACAGGGGCTGATGAAAAACTGTTTTTT. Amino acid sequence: CASSLVTGADEKLFF.